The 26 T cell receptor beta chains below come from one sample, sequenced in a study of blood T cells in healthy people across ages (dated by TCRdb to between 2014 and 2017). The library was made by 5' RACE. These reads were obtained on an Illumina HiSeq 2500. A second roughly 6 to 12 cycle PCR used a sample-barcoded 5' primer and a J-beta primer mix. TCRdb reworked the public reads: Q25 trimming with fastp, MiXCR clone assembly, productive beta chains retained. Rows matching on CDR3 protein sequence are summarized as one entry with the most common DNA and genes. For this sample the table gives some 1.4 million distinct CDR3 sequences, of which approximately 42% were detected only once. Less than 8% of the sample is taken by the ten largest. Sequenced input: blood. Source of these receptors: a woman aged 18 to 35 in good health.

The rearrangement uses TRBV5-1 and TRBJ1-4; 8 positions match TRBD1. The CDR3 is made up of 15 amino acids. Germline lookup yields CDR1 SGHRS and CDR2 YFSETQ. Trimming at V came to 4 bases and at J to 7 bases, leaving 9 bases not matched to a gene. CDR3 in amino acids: CASSTDRGKGEKLFF. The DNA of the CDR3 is TGCGCCAGCAGCACCGACAGGGGTAAAGGTGAAAAACTGTTTTTT.

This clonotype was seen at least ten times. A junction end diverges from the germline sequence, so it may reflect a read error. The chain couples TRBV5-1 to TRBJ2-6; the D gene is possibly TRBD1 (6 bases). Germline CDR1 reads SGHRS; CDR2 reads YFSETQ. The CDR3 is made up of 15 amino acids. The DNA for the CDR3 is TGTGCCAGCAGCCTACAGGGCTCTGGGGCCAACGTCCTGACTTTC. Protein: CASSLQGSGANVLTF. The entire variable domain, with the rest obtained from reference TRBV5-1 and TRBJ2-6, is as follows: KAGVTQTPRYLIKTRGQQVTLSCSPISGHRSVSWYQQTPGQGLQFLFEYFSETQRNKGNFPGRFSGRQFSNSRSEMNVSTLELGDSALYLCASSLQGSGANVLTFGAGSRLTVL.

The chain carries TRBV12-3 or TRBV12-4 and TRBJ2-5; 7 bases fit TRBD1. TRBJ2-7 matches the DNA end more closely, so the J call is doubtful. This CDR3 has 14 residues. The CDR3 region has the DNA TGTGCCAGCAGTTCCGGGACAGAAGGAGACGAGCAGTACTTC. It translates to CASSSGTEGDEQYF.

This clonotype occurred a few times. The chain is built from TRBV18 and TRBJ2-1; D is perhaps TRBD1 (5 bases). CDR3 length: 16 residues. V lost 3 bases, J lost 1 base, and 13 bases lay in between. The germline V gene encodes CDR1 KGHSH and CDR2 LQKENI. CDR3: CASSPGRGESYNEQFF. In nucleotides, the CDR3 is TGTGCCAGCTCACCCGGTAGGGGCGAGTCCTACAATGAGCAGTTCTTC.

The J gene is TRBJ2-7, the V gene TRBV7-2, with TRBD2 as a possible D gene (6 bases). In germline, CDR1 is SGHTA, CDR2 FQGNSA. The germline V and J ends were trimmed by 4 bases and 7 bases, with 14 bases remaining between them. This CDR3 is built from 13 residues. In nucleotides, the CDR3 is TGTGCCAGCAGCTGGGACTGGTCGGGGGAGCAGTACTTC. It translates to CASSWDWSGEQYF.

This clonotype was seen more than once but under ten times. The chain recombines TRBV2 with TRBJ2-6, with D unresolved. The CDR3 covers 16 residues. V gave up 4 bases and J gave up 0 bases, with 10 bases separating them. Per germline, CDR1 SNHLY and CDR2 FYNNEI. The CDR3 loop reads CASSAHRNSGANVLTF. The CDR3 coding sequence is TGTGCCAGCAGTGCCCACCGTAACTCTGGGGCCAACGTCCTGACTTTC.

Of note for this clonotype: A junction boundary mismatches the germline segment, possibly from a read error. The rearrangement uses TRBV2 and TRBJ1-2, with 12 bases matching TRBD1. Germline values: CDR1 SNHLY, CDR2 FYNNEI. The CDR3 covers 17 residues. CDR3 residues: CASTKGTGGAANSGYTF. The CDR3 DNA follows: TGTGCCAGCACCAAAGGGACAGGGGGCGCCGCTAACTCTGGCTACACCTTC.

DNA for the CDR3: TGTGCCAGCAGCCCCATCCCAGTAAATGAGCAGTTCTTC. It translates to CASSPIPVNEQFF. This rearrangement joins TRBV9 to TRBJ2-1; D gene ambiguous. This CDR3 has 13 amino acids. Germline CDR1 reads SGDLS; CDR2 reads YYNGEE. V lost 4 bases to trimming and J lost 7 bases, with 12 bases between them.

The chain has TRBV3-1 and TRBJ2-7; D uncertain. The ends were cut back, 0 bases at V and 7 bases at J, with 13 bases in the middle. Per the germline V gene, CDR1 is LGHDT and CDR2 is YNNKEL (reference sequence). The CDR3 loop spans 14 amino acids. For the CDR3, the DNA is TGTGCCAGCAGCCAAGAACCTGTTGACAATGAGCAGTACTTC. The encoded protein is CASSQEPVDNEQYF.

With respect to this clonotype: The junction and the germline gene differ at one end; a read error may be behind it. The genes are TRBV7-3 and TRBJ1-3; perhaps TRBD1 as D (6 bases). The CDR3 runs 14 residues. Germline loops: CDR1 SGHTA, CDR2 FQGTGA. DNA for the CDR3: TGTGCCAGCAGCCTAACAGGGACTGGAAACACCATATATTTT. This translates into CASSLTGTGNTIYF.

As DNA, the CDR3 is TGTGCCAGCTCACCGAACTACCTCAATCAGCCCCAGCATTTT. Translating it yields CASSPNYLNQPQHF. The rearrangement joins TRBV18 to TRBJ1-5; D is unclear. Germline V gene lookup returns CDR1 KGHSH and CDR2 LQKENI. The length of the CDR3 is 14 residues. With 3 bases removed from V and 3 bases from J, the gap between germline ends came to 9 bases.

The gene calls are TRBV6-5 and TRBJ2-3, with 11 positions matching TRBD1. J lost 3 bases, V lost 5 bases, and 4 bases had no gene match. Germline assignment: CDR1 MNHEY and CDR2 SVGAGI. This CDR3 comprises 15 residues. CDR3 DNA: TGTGCCAGCAGTGCCTGGGACAGGGGGACAGATACGCAGTATTTT. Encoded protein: CASSAWDRGTDTQYF.

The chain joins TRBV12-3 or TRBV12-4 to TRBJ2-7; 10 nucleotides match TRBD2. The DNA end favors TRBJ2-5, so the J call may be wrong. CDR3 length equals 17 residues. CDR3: CASRETSGGGLQETQYF. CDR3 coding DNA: TGTGCCAGCAGAGAGACAAGCGGGGGGGGTCTCCAGGAGACCCAGTACTTC.

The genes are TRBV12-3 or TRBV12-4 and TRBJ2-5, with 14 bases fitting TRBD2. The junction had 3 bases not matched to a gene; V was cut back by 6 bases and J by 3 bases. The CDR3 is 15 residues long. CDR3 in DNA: TGTGCCAGCAGACGGGGACTAGCGGGAGAAGAGACCCAGTACTTC. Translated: CASRRGLAGEETQYF.

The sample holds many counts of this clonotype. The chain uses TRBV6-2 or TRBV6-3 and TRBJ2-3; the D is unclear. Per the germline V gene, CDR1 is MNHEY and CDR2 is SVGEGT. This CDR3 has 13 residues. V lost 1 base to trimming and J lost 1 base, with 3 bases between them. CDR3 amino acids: CASSYYRTDTQYF. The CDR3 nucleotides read TGTGCCAGCAGTTACTACCGCACAGATACGCAGTATTTT.

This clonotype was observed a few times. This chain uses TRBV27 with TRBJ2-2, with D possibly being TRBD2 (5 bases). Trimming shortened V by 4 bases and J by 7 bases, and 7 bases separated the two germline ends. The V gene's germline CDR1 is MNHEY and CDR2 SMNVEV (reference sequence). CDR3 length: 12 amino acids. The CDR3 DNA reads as TGTGCCAGCAGTTGGGGAGACGGGGAGCTGTTTTTT. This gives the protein CASSWGDGELFF.

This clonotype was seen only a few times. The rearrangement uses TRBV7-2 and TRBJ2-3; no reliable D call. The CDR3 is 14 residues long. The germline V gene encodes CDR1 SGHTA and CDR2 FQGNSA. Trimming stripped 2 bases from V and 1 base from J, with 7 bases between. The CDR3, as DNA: TGTGCCAGCAGCTTATTCGTTGGCACAGATACGCAGTATTTT. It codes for CASSLFVGTDTQYF.

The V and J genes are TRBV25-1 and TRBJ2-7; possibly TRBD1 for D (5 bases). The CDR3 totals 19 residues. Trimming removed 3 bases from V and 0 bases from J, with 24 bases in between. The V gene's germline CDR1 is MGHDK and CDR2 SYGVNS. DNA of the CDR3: TGTGCCAGCAGTGATCTGGCAGGGTCAACACACAGGAGCTCCTACGAGCAGTACTTC. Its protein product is CASSDLAGSTHRSSYEQYF.

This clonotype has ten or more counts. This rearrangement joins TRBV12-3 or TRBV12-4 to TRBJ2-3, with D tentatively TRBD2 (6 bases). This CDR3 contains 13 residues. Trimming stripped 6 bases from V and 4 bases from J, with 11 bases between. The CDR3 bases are TGTGCCAGCAGCCCCGGGAGTCCAGATACGCAGTATTTT. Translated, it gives CASSPGSPDTQYF.

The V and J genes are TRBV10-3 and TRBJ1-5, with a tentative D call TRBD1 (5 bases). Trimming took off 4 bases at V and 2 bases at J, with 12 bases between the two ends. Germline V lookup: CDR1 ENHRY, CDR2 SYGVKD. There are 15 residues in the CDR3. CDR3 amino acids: CAISGGPSGNQPQHF. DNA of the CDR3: TGTGCCATCAGTGGGGGCCCCTCGGGCAATCAGCCCCAGCATTTT.

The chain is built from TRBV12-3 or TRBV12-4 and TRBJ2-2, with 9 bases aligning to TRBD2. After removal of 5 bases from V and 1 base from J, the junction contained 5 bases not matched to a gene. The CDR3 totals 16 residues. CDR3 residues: CASSTLAGENTGELFF. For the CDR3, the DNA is TGTGCCAGCAGTACCTTAGCGGGGGAGAACACCGGGGAGCTGTTTTTT.

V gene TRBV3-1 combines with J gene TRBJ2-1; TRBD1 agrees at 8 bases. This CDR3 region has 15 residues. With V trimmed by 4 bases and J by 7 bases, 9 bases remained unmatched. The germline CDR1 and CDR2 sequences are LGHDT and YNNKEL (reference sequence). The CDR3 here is CASSPPRTGLNEQFF. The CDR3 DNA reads TGTGCCAGCAGCCCCCCCCGGACAGGGTTGAATGAGCAGTTCTTC.

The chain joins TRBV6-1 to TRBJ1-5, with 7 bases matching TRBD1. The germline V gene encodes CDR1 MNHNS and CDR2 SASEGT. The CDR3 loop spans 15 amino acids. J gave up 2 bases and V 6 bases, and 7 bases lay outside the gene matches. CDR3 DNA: TGTGCCAGCAGGAACAGGGGAGGTGGCAATCAGCCCCAGCATTTT. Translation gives CASRNRGGGNQPQHF.

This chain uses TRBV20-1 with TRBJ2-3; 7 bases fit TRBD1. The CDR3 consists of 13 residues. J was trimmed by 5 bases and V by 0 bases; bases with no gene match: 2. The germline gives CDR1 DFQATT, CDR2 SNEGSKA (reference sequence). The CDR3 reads CSARDQGVDTQYF. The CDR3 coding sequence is TGCAGTGCTAGAGACCAGGGGGTAGATACGCAGTATTTT.

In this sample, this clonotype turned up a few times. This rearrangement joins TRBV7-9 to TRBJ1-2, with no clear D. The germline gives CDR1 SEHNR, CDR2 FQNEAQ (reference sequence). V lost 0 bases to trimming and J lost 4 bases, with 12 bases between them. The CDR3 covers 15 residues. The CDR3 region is CASSLAGRQSYGYTF. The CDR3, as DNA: TGTGCCAGCAGCTTAGCGGGTCGGCAGTCCTATGGCTACACCTTC.

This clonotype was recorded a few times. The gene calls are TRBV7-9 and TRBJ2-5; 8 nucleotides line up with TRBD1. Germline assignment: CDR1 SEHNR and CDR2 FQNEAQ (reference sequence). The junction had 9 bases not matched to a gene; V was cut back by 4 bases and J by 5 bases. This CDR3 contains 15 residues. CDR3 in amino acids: CASSSSQGAFETQYF. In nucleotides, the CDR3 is TGTGCCAGCAGCTCGAGCCAGGGGGCTTTTGAGACCCAGTACTTC.